One and the same sample provided the 18 T cell receptor beta chains below, sequenced in a study of CD8 T cells in ankylosing spondylitis. TCRdb re-called the 5' RACE reads with MiXCR, one entry per CDR3 protein. This table holds some 130,000 distinct CDR3 sequences, 6.5% to 8.5% found once. Material for sequencing was synovial fluid, either unsorted or a sorted T cell fraction (not recorded which). The receptors here all came from a male donor with ankylosing spondylitis.

Worth noting for this clonotype: The final CDR3 position lacks the conserved phenylalanine or tryptophan, pointing to a likely read error. The chain combines TRBV7-9 with TRBJ2-7; TRBD2 aligns across 9 bases. J gave up 5 bases and V 3 bases, and 8 bases lay outside the gene matches. CDR3 size: 15 residues. Germline V gene sequence: CDR1 SEHNR, CDR2 FQNEAQ (reference sequence). CDR3 in DNA: TGTGCCAGCAGCTTGGGCGGGAGGGTGTTGAACGAGCAGTACTCC. Protein: CASSLGGRVLNEQYS.

This clonotype showed up many times. This chain uses TRBV11-2 with TRBJ1-4, with D unresolved. CDR3 size: 12 residues. Germline CDR1 and CDR2: SGHAT and FQNNGV. V lost 5 bases to trimming and J lost 10 bases, with 11 bases between them. CDR3 in DNA: TGTGCCAGCAGCGTCAAACCCCCAAAACTGTTTTTT. Encoded protein: CASSVKPPKLFF.

This clonotype was seen many times. The genes are TRBV20-1 and TRBJ1-2; D not certain. V lost 3 bases and J lost 8, with 13 bases in between. Germline lookup yields CDR1 DFQATT and CDR2 SNEGSKA (reference sequence). The CDR3 loop spans 12 amino acids. The CDR3 DNA sequence: TGCAGTGCTAGTTCCGGGCTTCTCGGCTACACCTTC. Protein sequence: CSASSGLLGYTF.

There are a few counts of this clonotype. The chain carries TRBV29-1 and TRBJ2-1; 14 nucleotides align to TRBD2. Trimming at V came to 7 bases and at J to 10 bases, leaving 15 bases not matched to a gene. This CDR3 comprises 16 residues. Germline V CDR1 and CDR2: SQVTM, ANQGSEA. The CDR3 bases are TGCAGCGCCGTAGGACTAGCGGGGGGCCCCCTCGCGGAGCAGTTCTTC. It is translated as CSAVGLAGGPLAEQFF.

This clonotype has only one observation. The chain carries TRBV27 and TRBJ2-3; 7 bases are shared with TRBD1. Germline V CDR1 and CDR2: MNHEY, SMNVEV (reference sequence). Germline trimming cut 4 bases from V and 0 bases from J; bases unmatched to any gene: 10. CDR3 length: 17 residues. The CDR3 region is CASSSTRTGFSTDTQYF. In nucleotides, the CDR3 is TGTGCCAGCAGTTCCACCCGGACAGGCTTTAGCACAGATACGCAGTATTTT.

This clonotype has more than one count but fewer than ten. V and J are TRBV18 and TRBJ2-1; TRBD1 agrees at 7 bases. The V and J ends lost 2 bases and 4 bases, in that order; junction bases with no gene match: 2. Germline-derived CDR1 and CDR2 are KGHSH and LQKENI. The CDR3 runs 14 residues. CDR3 loop: CASSPGQVYNEQFF. CDR3 DNA: TGTGCCAGCTCACCAGGACAGGTATACAATGAGCAGTTCTTC.

Only a few counts were recorded for this clonotype. CDR3 nucleotides: TGTGCCATCAGTGCCTGGTTGAACACTGAAGCTTTCTTT. Translating gives CAISAWLNTEAFF. The chain links TRBV10-3 to TRBJ1-1; D gene uncertain. Looked up from germline, CDR1 is ENHRY and CDR2 is SYGVKD. With 4 bases removed from V and 0 bases from J, the gap between germline ends came to 6 bases. This CDR3 has 13 residues.

This clonotype showed up many times. The chain uses TRBV13 and TRBJ1-1, with unresolved D. The CDR3 is 13 residues long. Per the germline V gene, CDR1 is PRHDT and CDR2 is FYEKMQ (reference sequence). Deletions cut 0 bases from V and 10 bases from J, with 12 bases between. CDR3 amino acids: CASSLGKGYGAFF. CDR3 nucleotides: TGTGCCAGCAGCTTAGGCAAGGGATATGGAGCTTTCTTT.

This clonotype has just a few counts. The chain is built from TRBV28 and TRBJ2-5; D is perhaps TRBD1 (5 bases). Per the germline V gene, CDR1 is MDHEN and CDR2 is SYDVKM. This CDR3 region has 16 residues. V was pared by 1 base and J by 3 bases, with 15 bases between. CDR3 DNA sequence: TGTGCCAGCAGTTTATTGGGCCAGGGCGACAAAGAGACCCAGTACTTC. It yields the protein CASSLLGQGDKETQYF.

On this clonotype: A junction boundary mismatches the germline segment, possibly from a read error. The gene calls are TRBV7-2 and TRBJ2-5, with D possibly TRBD1 on 6 matching bases. The germline CDR1 and CDR2 sequences are SGHTA and FQGNSA. The CDR3 totals 16 residues. CDR3 protein: CASSFLYTGPQETKYF. The CDR3 bases are TGTGCCAGCAGCTTCTTATACACAGGGCCTCAAGAGACCAAGTACTTC.

The rearrangement links TRBV19 to TRBJ1-5; D might be TRBD1 (5 bases). This CDR3 has 13 residues. Deletions cut 6 bases from V and 10 bases from J, with 16 bases between. Germline CDR1 is LNHDA and CDR2 is SQIVND (reference sequence). CDR3 amino acids: CASSEGAGAPQHF. The CDR3 nucleotides are TGTGCCAGTAGCGAAGGTGCCGGGGCCCCCCAGCATTTT.

There are a few counts of this clonotype. The V gene is TRBV2, the J gene TRBJ2-7, with 8 bases fitting TRBD2. The CDR3 covers 13 residues. The germline gives CDR1 SNHLY, CDR2 FYNNEI. V was pared by 6 bases and J by 5 bases, with 6 bases of the junction left unmatched. The CDR3, as DNA: TGTGCCAGCAGCCGAGGAGCGGGAGACGAGCAGTACTTC. Protein sequence: CASSRGAGDEQYF. The whole variable domain, remainder taken from reference TRBV2 and TRBJ2-7, is EPEVTQTPSHQVTQMGQEVILRCVPISNHLYFYWYRQILGQKVEFLVSFYNNEISEKSEIFDDQFSVERPDGSNFTLKIRSTKLEDSAMYFCASSRGAGDEQYFGPGTRLTVT.

This clonotype showed up many times. This sequence joins TRBV20-1 and TRBJ1-1; D is unresolved. Deletions cut 4 bases from V and 8 bases from J, with 14 bases between. The germline CDR1 and CDR2 sequences are DFQATT and SNEGSKA (reference sequence). The CDR3 is 12 amino acids. The CDR3 region has the DNA TGCAGTGCTAAGAGGTCGGCAGGCGAAGCTTTCTTT. It yields the protein CSAKRSAGEAFF.

This clonotype was observed many times. This chain joins TRBV20-1 and TRBJ2-2, with a possible D match to TRBD2 (6 bases). Germline assignment: CDR1 DFQATT and CDR2 SNEGSKA (reference sequence). The CDR3 is made up of 15 amino acids. V gave up 6 bases and J gave up 5 bases, with 19 bases separating them. CDR3 in DNA: TGCAGTGCCACCCCCCCTGGAGGGATAACCGGGGAGCTGTTTTTT. This translates into CSATPPGGITGELFF.

This clonotype was observed at least ten times. The chain joins TRBV4-3 to TRBJ1-3; D gene uncertain. CDR3 length: 16 amino acids. V dropped 0 bases and J dropped 0 bases, with 9 bases sitting between them. CDR1 is LGHNA, CDR2 YSLEER, per germline. CDR3: CASSQDWSVSGNTIYF. CDR3 bases: TGCGCCAGCAGCCAAGATTGGTCGGTCTCTGGAAACACCATATATTTT.

This clonotype was counted a single time. The chain combines TRBV21-1 with TRBJ2-5; whether TRBD1, the table's D call, matches the DNA was not checked. TRBV21-1 is noted as a pseudogene. The CDR3 has 16 amino acids. The CDR3 DNA is TGTGCCAGCAGCCCAAACCTGAGGACAGGGCAAGAGACCCAGTACTTC. Translated, it gives CASSPNLRTGQETQYF.

The gene calls are TRBV18 and TRBJ2-1, with D perhaps TRBD1 or TRBD2 (6 bases each). From germline, CDR1 is KGHSH and CDR2 LQKENI. CDR3 length: 15 amino acids. Trimming shortened V by 6 bases and J by 8 bases, and 20 bases separated the two germline ends. The CDR3 bases are TGTGCCAGCTCGATACAGGGAGTCGGGGGCTATGAGCAGTTCTTC. Its protein product is CASSIQGVGGYEQFF.

This clonotype was counted at least ten times. The V gene is TRBV12-3 or TRBV12-4, the J gene TRBJ2-1; 8 bases fit TRBD1. V trimming: 5 bases; J trimming: 4 bases; junction bases outside the gene matches: 4. The CDR3 has 14 residues. The CDR3 bases are TGTGCCAGCAGTAGCCGACAGGGGTACAATGAGCAGTTCTTC. It specifies CASSSRQGYNEQFF.